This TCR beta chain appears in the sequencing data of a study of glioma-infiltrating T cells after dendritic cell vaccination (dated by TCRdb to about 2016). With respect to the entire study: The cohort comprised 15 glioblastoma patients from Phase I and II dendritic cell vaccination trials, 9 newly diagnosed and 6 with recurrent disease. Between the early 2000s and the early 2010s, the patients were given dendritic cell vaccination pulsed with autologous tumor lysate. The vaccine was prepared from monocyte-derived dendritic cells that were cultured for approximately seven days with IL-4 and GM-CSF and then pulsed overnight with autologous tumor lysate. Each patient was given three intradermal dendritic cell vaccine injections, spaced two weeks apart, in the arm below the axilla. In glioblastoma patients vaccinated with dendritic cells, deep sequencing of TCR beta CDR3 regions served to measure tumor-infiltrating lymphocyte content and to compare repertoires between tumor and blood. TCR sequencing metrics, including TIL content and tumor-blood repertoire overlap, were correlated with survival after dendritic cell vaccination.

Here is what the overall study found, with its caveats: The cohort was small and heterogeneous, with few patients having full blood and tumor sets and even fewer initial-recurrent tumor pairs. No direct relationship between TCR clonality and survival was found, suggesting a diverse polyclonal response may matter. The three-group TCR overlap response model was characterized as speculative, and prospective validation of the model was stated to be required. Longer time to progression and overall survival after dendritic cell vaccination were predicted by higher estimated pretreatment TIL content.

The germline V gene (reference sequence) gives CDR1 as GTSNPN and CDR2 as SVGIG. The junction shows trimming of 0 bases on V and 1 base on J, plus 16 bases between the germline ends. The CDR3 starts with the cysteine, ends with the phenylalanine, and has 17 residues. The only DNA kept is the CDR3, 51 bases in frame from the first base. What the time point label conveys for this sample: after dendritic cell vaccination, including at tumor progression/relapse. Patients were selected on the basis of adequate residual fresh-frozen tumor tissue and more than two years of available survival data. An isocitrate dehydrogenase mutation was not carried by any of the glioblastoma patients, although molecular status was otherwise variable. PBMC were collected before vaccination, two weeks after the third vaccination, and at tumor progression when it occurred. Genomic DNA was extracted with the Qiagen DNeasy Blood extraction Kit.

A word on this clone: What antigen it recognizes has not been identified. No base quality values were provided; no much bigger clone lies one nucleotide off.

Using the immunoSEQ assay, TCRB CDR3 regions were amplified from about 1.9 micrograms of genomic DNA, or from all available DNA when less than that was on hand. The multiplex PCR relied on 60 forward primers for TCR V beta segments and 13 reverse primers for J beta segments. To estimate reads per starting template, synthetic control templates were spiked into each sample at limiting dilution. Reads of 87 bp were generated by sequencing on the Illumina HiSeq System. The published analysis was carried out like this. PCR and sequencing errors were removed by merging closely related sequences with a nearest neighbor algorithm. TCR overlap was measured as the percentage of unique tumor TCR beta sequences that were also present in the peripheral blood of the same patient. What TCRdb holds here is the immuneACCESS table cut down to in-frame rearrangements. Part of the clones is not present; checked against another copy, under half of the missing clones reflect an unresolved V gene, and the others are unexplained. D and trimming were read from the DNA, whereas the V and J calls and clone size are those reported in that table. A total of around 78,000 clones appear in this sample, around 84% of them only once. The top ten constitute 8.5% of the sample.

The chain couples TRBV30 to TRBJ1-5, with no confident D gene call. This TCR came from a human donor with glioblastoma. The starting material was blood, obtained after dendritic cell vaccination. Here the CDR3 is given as CAWSVGIGGRSNQPQHF. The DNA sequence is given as TGTGCCTGGAGTGTAGGGATCGGAGGGAGGAGCAATCAGCCCCAGCATTTT. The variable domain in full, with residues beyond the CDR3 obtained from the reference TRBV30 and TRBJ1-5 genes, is SQTIHQWPATLVQPVGSPLSLECTVEGTSNPNLYWYRQAAGRGLQLLFYSVGIGQISSEVPQNLSASRPQDRQFILSSKKLLLSDSGFYLCAWSVGIGGRSNQPQHFGDGTRLSIL.